This T cell receptor beta chain was identified in a study of vaccination and CD4 T cells after COVID-19. Note on this clonotype: Antigen: not known.

Treatment: roughly 11-day PBMC culture with coronavirus spike peptide pools or control peptides (ViraFEST assay). The assay that was used to sequence DNA from cultured CD4+ T cells was the Oncomine TCR Beta short-read assay. TCRdb reprocessed the PCR reads with MiXCR, giving one entry per CDR3 protein. Of roughly 25,000 distinct CDR3 sequences listed, about 60% are singletons. The length of the CDR3 is 14 residues. Germline CDR1 is DFQATT and CDR2 is SNEGSKA (reference sequence). V shed 6 bases, J shed 4 bases, and the junction held 7 bases outside the gene matches. The receptor was derived from a human donor who had recovered from COVID-19. The chain joins TRBV20-1 to TRBJ2-2; TRBD1 matches at 8 bases. Sequenced: CD4+ T cells from blood, cultured in vitro. The CDR3 DNA follows: TGCAGTGCCCCGGACAGGGTGTCCACCGGGGAGCTGTTTTTT. It codes for CSAPDRVSTGELFF.